Presented here are 4 T cell receptor beta chains from one specimen sequenced in a study of T cell responses to AZD1222 COVID-19 vaccine (dated by TCRdb to about 2021). Taken with the paper, the label for time point translates to: about 28 days (+/-7) after the second vaccine dose. The protocol used for the library was the immunoSEQ multiplex PCR assay. TCRdb mirrors the immuneACCESS table, restricted to in-frame sequences. Some clones are absent from its copies; in checked studies, under half trace to an unresolved V gene, and the reason for the others is unknown. Recorded for this sample are roughly 150,000 clones; 85% to 95% of them occurred a single time. Roughly 7.1% of the sample goes to the ten largest clones. Sample: peripheral blood, taken 28 days after the second AZD1222 dose. The receptors come from an adult who received the AZD1222 COVID-19 vaccine.

The chain has TRBV28 and TRBJ2-5; D possibly uses TRBD1 or TRBD2 (5 bases each). V was trimmed by 8 bases and J by 1 base, leaving 11 bases between them. The CDR3 is 13 residues long. The V gene's germline CDR1 is MDHEN and CDR2 SYDVKM. The CDR3 loop reads CASGRGVQETQYF. The CDR3 DNA is TGTGCCAGCGGCCGGGGCGTCCAAGAGACCCAGTACTTC.

The chain recombines TRBV7-9 with TRBJ1-4; TRBD1 aligns across 7 bases. CDR1 and CDR2 (germline): SEHNR, FQNEAQ (reference sequence). The CDR3 covers 19 residues. Trimming took 0 bases from V and 13 from J; bases not matched to a gene: 23. The chain's CDR3 is CASSLALARGLPDRGTLFF. The CDR3 DNA follows: TGTGCCAGCAGCTTAGCGCTGGCCAGGGGGTTACCTGATCGTGGAACACTGTTTTTT. Full variable domain (remainder filled in from reference TRBV7-9 and TRBJ1-4): DTGVSQNPRHKITKRGQNVTFRCDPISEHNRLYWYRQTLGQGPEFLTYFQNEAQLEKSRLLSDRFSAERPKGSFSTLEIQRTEQGDSAMYLCASSLALARGLPDRGTLFFGSGTQLSVL.

This clone appeared once. V is TRBV25-1 and J is TRBJ1-2; 9 nucleotides align to TRBD1. V lost 3 bases, J lost 2 bases, and 7 bases stayed unmatched. Germline values: CDR1 MGHDK, CDR2 SYGVNS. The CDR3 is 16 residues long. DNA of the CDR3: TGTGCCAGCAGTGAGGTTGGGACAGGGCACAACTATGGCTACACCTTC. Its translation is CASSEVGTGHNYGYTF.

J is TRBJ2-4 and V is TRBV6-5, with TRBD1 as a possible D gene (5 bases). The CDR3 contains 16 residues. Trimming stripped 2 bases from V and 3 bases from J, with 14 bases between. Germline V gene sequence: CDR1 MNHEY, CDR2 SVGAGI. The CDR3 coding sequence is TGTGCCAGCAGTTACGCCCAGACAGCAAGCAAAAACATTCAGTACTTC. This codes for CASSYAQTASKNIQYF.